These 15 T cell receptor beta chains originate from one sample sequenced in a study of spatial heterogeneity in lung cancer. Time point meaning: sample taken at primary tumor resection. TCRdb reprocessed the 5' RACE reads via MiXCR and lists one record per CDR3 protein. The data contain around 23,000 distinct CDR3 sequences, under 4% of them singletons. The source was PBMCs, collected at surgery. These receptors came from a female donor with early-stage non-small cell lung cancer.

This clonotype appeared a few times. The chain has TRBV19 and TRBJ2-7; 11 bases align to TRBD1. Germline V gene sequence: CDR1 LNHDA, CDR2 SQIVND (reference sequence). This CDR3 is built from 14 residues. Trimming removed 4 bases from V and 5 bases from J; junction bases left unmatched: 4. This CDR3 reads CASSRWTGGDEQYF. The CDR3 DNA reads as TGTGCCAGTAGTAGATGGACAGGGGGCGACGAGCAGTACTTC.

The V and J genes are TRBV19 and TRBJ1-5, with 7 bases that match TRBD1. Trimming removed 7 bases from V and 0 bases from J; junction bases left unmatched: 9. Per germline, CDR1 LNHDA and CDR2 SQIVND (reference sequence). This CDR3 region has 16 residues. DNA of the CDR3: TGTGCCAGTACCACAACGGACAGGATTAGCAATCAGCCCCAGCATTTT. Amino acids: CASTTTDRISNQPQHF. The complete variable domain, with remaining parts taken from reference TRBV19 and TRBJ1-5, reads DGGITQSPKYLFRKEGQNVTLSCEQNLNHDAMYWYRQDPGQGLRLIYYSQIVNDFQKGDIAEGYSVSREKKESFPLTVTSAQKNPTAFYLCASTTTDRISNQPQHFGDGTRLSIL.

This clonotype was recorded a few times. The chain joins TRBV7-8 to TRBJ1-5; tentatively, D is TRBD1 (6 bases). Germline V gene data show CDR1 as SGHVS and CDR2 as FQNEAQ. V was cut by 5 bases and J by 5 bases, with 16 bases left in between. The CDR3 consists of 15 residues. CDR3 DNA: TGTGCCAGCAGCCCCAAGACAGGCCCCGATCAGCCCCAGCATTTT. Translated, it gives CASSPKTGPDQPQHF.

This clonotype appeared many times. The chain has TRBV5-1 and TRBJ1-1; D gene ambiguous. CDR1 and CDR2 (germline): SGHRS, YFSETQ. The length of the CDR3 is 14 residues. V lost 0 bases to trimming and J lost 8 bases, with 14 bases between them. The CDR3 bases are TGCGCCAGCAGCTTGGCAGAGGGTCACTGGGAAGCTTTCTTT. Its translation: CASSLAEGHWEAFF.

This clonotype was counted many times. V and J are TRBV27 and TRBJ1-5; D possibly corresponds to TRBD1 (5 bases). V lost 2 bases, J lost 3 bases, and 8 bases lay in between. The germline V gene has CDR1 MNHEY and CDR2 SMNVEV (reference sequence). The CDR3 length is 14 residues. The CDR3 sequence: CASSLRGSNQPQHF. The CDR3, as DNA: TGTGCCAGCAGTTTACGGGGCTCCAATCAGCCCCAGCATTTT.

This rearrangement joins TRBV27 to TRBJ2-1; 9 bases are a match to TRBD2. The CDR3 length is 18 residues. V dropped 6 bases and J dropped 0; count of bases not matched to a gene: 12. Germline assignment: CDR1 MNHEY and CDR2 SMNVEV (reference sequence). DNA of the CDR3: TGTGCCAGCAGGCCGGGACTAGCCAAACGGGGCTCCTACAATGAGCAGTTCTTC. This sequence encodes CASRPGLAKRGSYNEQFF.

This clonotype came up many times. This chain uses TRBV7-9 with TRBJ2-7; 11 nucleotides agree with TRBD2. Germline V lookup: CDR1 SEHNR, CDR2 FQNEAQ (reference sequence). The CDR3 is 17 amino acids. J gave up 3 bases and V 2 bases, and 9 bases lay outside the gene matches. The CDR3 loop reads CASSLLLSTSGSYEQYF. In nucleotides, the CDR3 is TGTGCCAGCAGCTTACTACTATCCACTAGCGGGAGCTACGAGCAGTACTTC.

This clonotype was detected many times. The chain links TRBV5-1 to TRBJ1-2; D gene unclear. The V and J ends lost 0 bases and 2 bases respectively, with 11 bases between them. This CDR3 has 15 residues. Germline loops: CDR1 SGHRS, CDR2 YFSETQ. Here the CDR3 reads CASSLGGNANYGYTF. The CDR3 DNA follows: TGCGCCAGCAGCTTGGGAGGGAATGCGAACTATGGCTACACCTTC.

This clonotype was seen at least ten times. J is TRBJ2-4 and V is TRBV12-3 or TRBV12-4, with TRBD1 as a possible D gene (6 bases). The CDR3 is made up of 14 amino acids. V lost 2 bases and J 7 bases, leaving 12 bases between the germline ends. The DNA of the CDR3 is TGTGCCAGCAGTTTATATACAGGGAACAACATTCAGTACTTC. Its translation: CASSLYTGNNIQYF.

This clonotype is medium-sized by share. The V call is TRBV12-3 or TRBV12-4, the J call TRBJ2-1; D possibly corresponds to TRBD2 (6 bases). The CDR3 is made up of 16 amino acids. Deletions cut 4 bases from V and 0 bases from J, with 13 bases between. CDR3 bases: TGTGCCAGCAGTTCGTCGGGACTCAGCTCCTACAATGAGCAGTTCTTC. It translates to CASSSSGLSSYNEQFF.

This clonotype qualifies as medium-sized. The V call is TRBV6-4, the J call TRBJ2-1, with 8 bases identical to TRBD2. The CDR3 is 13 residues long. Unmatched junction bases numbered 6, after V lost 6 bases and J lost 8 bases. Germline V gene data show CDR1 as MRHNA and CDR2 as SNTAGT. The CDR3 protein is CASSQKREHEQFF. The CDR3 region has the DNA TGTGCCAGCAGCCAAAAGCGGGAGCATGAGCAGTTCTTC.

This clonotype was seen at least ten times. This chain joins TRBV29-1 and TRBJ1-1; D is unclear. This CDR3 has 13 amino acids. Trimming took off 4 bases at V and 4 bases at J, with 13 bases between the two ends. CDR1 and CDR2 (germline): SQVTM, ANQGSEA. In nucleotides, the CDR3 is TGCAGCGTTGTGGTCGGAGGAGGCACTGAAGCTTTCTTT. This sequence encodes CSVVVGGGTEAFF. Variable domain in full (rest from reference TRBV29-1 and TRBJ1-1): SAVISQKPSRDICQRGTSLTIQCQVDSQVTMMFWYRQQPGQSLTLIATANQGSEATYESGFVIDKFPISRPNLTFSTLTVSNMSPEDSSIYLCSVVVGGGTEAFFGQGTRLTVV.

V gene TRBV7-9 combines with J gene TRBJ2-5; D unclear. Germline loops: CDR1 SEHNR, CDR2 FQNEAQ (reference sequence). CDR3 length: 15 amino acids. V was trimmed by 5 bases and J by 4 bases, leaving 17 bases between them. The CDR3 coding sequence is TGTGCCAGCAGCGAAGTGTCTGTTCTGGGAGAGACCCAGTACTTC. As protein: CASSEVSVLGETQYF.

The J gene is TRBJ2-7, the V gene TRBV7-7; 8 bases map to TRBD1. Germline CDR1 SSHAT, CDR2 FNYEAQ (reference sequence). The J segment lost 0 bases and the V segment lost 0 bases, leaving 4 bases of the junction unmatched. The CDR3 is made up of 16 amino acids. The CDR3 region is CASSLARGQGSYEQYF. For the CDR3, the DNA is TGTGCCAGCAGCTTAGCCCGAGGACAGGGCTCCTACGAGCAGTACTTC. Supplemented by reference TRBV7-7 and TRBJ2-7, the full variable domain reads GAGVSQSPRYKVTKRGQDVTLRCDPISSHATLYWYQQALGQGPEFLTYFNYEAQPDKSGLPSDRFSAERPEGSISTLTIQRTEQRDSAMYRCASSLARGQGSYEQYFGPGTRLTVT.

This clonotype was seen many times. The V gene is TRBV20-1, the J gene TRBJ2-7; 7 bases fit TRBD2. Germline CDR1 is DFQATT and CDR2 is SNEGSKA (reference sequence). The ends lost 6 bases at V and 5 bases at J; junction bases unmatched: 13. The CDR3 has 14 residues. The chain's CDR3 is CSARKEGGLDEQYF. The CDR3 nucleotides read TGCAGTGCCCGCAAGGAGGGAGGGCTGGACGAGCAGTACTTC.